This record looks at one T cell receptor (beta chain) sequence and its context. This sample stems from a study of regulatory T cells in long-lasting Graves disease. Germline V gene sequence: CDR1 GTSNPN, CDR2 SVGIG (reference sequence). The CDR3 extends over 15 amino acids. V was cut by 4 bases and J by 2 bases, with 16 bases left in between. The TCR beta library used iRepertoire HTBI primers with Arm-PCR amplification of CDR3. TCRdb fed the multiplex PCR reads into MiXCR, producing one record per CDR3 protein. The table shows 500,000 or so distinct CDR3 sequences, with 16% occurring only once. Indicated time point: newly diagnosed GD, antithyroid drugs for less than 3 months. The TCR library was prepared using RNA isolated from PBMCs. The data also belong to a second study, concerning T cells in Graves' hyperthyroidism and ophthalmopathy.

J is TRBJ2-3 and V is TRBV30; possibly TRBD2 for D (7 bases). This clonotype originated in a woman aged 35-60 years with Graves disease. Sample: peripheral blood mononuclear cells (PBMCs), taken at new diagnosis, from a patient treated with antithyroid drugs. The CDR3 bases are TGTGCCTGGACCTTGTCGGGGGGCACCACAGATACGCAGTATTTT. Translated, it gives CAWTLSGGTTDTQYF. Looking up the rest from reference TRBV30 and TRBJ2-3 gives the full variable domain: SQTIHQWPATLVQPVGSPLSLECTVEGTSNPNLYWYRQAAGRGLQLLFYSVGIGQISSEVPQNLSASRPQDRQFILSSKKLLLSDSGFYLCAWTLSGGTTDTQYFGPGTRLTVL.